Listed below are T cell receptor beta chains from one sample, sequenced in a study of radiation and T cells in renal cell carcinoma. Here immunoSEQ multiplex PCR was the method, and the copy in TCRdb shows in-frame clones only, minus some. The sample has 100,000 to 150,000 clones, roughly four fifths seen once; the top ten hold about 5.3%. The sequencing here drew on blood, taken from a patient whose treatment included radiotherapy and nephrectomy. These receptors were taken from a man aged 50 or older with renal cell carcinoma. The CDR3 runs from the conserved cysteine through the conserved F or W. The D gene is left open where the match is weak. A row's size may be missing; if present it is once, few, many or a size class.

size: few; V: TRBV11-1; J: TRBJ2-6; D: NA; CDR3: CASSLSTANSGANVLTF; DNA: TGTGCCAGCAGCTTATCCACAGCGAACTCTGGGGCCAACGTCCTGACTTTC
size: NA; V: TRBV2; J: TRBJ1-1; D: TRBD1; CDR3: CASSGQGGTVTEAFF; DNA: TGTGCCAGCAGCGGACAGGGGGGGACTGTCACTGAAGCTTTCTTT
size: NA; V: TRBV5-1; J: TRBJ2-3; D: TRBD2; CDR3: CASSSGLAASTDTQYF; DNA: TGCGCCAGCAGCTCTGGACTAGCGGCTAGCACAGATACGCAGTATTTT
size: NA; V: TRBV6-5; J: TRBJ1-5; D: NA; CDR3: CASSYSGGASNQPQHF; DNA: TGTGCCAGCAGTTACTCGGGGGGGGCTAGCAATCAGCCCCAGCATTTT
size: NA; V: TRBV9; J: TRBJ2-7; D: NA; CDR3: CASSVGGSFYEQYF; DNA: TGTGCCAGCAGCGTAGGGGGCAGCTTCTACGAGCAGTACTTC
size: few; V: TRBV9; J: TRBJ2-1; D: TRBD1; CDR3: CASSATGTGNEQFF; DNA: TGTGCCAGCAGCGCAACCGGGACAGGGAATGAGCAGTTCTTC
size: NA; V: TRBV19; J: TRBJ2-5; D: TRBD1; CDR3: CASSVDRGETQYF; DNA: TGTGCCAGTAGTGTTGACAGGGGGGAGACCCAGTACTTC
size: many; V: TRBV9; J: TRBJ2-5; D: NA; CDR3: CASSVDGTGQETQYF; DNA: TGTGCCAGCAGCGTAGACGGCACAGGTCAAGAGACCCAGTACTTC
size: once; V: TRBV18; J: TRBJ1-5; D: TRBD1; CDR3: CASSPGTGSDQPQHF; DNA: TGTGCCAGCTCACCCGGGACAGGGTCCGATCAGCCCCAGCATTTT
size: NA; V: TRBV27; J: TRBJ2-2; D: NA; CDR3: CASSLGRRTGELFF; DNA: TGTGCCAGCAGTTTGGGGCGGCGGACCGGGGAGCTGTTTTTT
size: NA; V: TRBV7-9; J: TRBJ1-2; D: TRBD1; CDR3: CASRQAGTGYGYTF; DNA: TGTGCCAGCAGGCAAGCCGGGACAGGATATGGCTACACCTTC
size: NA; V: TRBV5-1; J: TRBJ2-1; D: NA; CDR3: CASSLAPGSEQFF; DNA: TGCGCCAGCAGCTTGGCACCAGGGAGCGAGCAGTTCTTC
size: NA; V: TRBV5-1; J: TRBJ1-2; D: NA; CDR3: CASSLLGVNDGYTF; DNA: TGCGCCAGCAGCTTGTTAGGGGTGAATGATGGCTACACCTTC
size: once; V: TRBV29-1; J: TRBJ2-1; D: NA; CDR3: CSVEQLNEQFF; DNA: TGCAGCGTTGAACAGCTCAATGAGCAGTTCTTC
size: NA; V: TRBV25-1; J: TRBJ2-7; D: TRBD2; CDR3: CASSEVTSGRAYEQYF; DNA: TGTGCCAGCAGTGAGGTGACTAGCGGGAGAGCATACGAGCAGTACTTC
size: once; V: TRBV28; J: TRBJ2-3; D: NA; CDR3: CASSLAGPEPDTQYF; DNA: TGTGCCAGCAGTTTAGCGGGGCCAGAACCCGATACGCAGTATTTT
size: NA; V: TRBV19; J: TRBJ2-5; D: NA; CDR3: CASSTQLKETQYF; DNA: TGTGCCAGTAGTACCCAGCTTAAAGAGACCCAGTACTTC
size: few; V: TRBV28; J: TRBJ1-1; D: NA; CDR3: CASSFQNTEAFF; DNA: TGTGCCAGCAGTTTCCAGAACACTGAAGCTTTCTTT
size: NA; V: TRBV19; J: TRBJ2-1; D: TRBD2; CDR3: CASMGLRGYNEQFF; DNA: TGTGCCAGTATGGGTTTGCGGGGGTACAATGAGCAGTTCTTC
size: few; V: TRBV6-5; J: TRBJ1-5; D: NA; CDR3: CASSSQRVDQPQHF; DNA: TGTGCCAGCAGTTCCCAGCGGGTGGATCAGCCCCAGCATTTT
size: once; V: TRBV5-1; J: TRBJ1-4; D: NA; CDR3: CASKPTGFSNEKLFF; DNA: TGCGCCAGCAAACCCACAGGGTTCTCTAATGAAAAACTGTTTTTT
size: few; V: TRBV28; J: TRBJ1-1; D: TRBD1; CDR3: CASSSLPGTGWGKNTEAFF; DNA: TGTGCCAGCAGTTCCCTTCCCGGGACAGGGTGGGGGAAGAACACTGAAGCTTTCTTT